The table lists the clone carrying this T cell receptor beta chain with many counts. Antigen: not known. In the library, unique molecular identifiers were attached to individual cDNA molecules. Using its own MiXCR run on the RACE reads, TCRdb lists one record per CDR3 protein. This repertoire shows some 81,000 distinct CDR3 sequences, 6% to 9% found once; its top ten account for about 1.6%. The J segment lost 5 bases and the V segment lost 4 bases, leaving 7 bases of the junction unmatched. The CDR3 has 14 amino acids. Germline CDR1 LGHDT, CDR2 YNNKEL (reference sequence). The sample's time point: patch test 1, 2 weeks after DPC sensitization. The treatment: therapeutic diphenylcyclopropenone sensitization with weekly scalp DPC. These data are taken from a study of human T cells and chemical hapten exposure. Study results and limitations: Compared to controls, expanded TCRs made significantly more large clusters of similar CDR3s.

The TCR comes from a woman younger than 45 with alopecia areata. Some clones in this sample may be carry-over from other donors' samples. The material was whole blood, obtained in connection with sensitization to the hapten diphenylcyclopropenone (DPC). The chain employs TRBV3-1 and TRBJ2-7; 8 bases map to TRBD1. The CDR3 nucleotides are TGTGCCAGCAGCCCCCGGGACAGGTCCCACGAGCAGTACTTC. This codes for CASSPRDRSHEQYF.